This T cell receptor (beta chain) appears in the sequencing data of a study of blood T cell repertoires in COVID-19. Turning to the study itself: Acute-phase and convalescent COVID-19 samples originated in the United States, Italy and Spain. T cells, B-cell-depleted T cells, or PBMCs provided the cDNA or gDNA that served as material.

In the original analysis: Estimated nucleated cell counts came from reference gene primer amplification. The protocol was immunoSEQ multiplex PCR, while the TCRdb copy is restricted to in-frame clones and leaves out a portion. V and J calls and clone size are given by that table; D and trimming were obtained from the DNA. Among some 270,000 clones, about 85% were seen once, and the ten largest hold about 1%. Seattle's enrolled individuals joined amid active infection and were then monitored longitudinally. This clonotype was sampled from a human donor with COVID-19, enrolled during active disease. The donor label of this sample is uncertain. Specimen: peripheral blood.

The CDR3 sequence: CASSRTRGTGSGGYTF. For the CDR3, the DNA is TGTGCCAGTAGTCGAACTAGGGGGACAGGGAGCGGTGGCTACACCTTC. The chain carries TRBV19 and TRBJ1-2, with 9 bases lining up with TRBD1. The CDR3 has 16 amino acids. From germline, CDR1 is LNHDA and CDR2 SQIVND (reference sequence). The trim removed 5 bases at V and 7 bases at J, leaving 14 bases unmatched.